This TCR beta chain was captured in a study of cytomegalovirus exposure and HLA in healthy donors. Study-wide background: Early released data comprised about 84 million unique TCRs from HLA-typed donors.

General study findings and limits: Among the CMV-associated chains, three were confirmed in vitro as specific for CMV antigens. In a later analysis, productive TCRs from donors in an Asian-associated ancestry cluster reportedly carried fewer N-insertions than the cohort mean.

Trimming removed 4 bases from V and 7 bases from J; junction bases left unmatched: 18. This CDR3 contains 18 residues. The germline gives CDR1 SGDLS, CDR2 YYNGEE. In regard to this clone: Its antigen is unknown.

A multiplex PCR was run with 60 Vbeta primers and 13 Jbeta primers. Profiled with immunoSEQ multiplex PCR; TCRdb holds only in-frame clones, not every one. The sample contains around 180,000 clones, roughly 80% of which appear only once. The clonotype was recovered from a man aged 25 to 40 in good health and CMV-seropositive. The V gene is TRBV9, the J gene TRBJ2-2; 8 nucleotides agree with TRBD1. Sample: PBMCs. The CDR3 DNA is TGTGCCAGCAGCCCAGGACAGGGATCCTTCGCCGCTGGCGGGGAGCTGTTTTTT. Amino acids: CASSPGQGSFAAGGELFF.